The rows below give T cell receptor beta chains drawn from one sample of a study of CD8 T cells in Susac syndrome. Using its own MiXCR run on the immunoSEQ multiplex PCR reads, TCRdb lists one record per CDR3 protein. The table shows about 290,000 distinct CDR3 sequences, with 85% occurring only once. Sequenced: CD8+ T cells from PBMCs. The receptors derive from a human donor with multiple sclerosis. CDR3s include the opening cysteine and the closing phenylalanine or tryptophan. The order of the fields is V gene, D gene, clone size, J gene, CDR3 protein, CDR3 DNA. The D gene is left open where the match is weak. The size entry is marked missing in some rows and otherwise reads once, few, many or a size class.

>TRBV7-8|.|.|TRBJ1-1
CASSLKDTEAFF
TGTGCCAGCAGCTTAAAGGACACTGAAGCTTTCTTT
>TRBV20-1|.|.|TRBJ1-2
CSARDLGAIERGYTF
TGCAGTGCTAGAGATCTCGGGGCCATCGAACGTGGCTACACCTTC
>TRBV2|.|few|TRBJ2-3
CASNRGYTDTQYF
TGTGCCAGCAATAGGGGATACACAGATACGCAGTATTTT
>TRBV20-1|TRBD1|.|TRBJ2-1
CSARVQGQGYNEQFF
TGCAGTGCTAGAGTCCAAGGACAGGGATACAATGAGCAGTTCTTC
>TRBV11-3|.|few|TRBJ1-5
CASSLHSNQPQHF
TGTGCCAGCAGCTTACATAGCAATCAGCCCCAGCATTTT
>TRBV18|.|.|TRBJ2-3
CASSRRRVTQYF
TGTGCCAGCTCGCGACGCCGGGTTACGCAGTATTTT
>TRBV6-5|.|.|TRBJ2-1
CASSFTSAYGEQFF
TGTGCCAGCAGTTTCACCTCGGCGTACGGTGAGCAGTTCTTC
>TRBV15|.|.|TRBJ2-7
CATQSGDYEQYF
TGTGCCACCCAGTCAGGGGACTACGAGCAGTACTTC
>TRBV7-9|.|.|TRBJ2-7
CASSALLGPALYEQYF
TGTGCCAGCAGCGCGCTCTTGGGCCCCGCGCTCTACGAGCAGTACTTC
>TRBV7-9|.|once|TRBJ1-5
CASSLALESPNQPQHF
TGTGCCAGCAGCTTAGCATTGGAAAGTCCCAATCAGCCCCAGCATTTT
>TRBV28|TRBD2|.|TRBJ2-5
CASSYRGLAQETQYF
TGTGCCAGCAGTTACCGGGGACTAGCGCAAGAGACCCAGTACTTC
>TRBV5-6|TRBD2|.|TRBJ2-2
CASSLASASGRAGELFF
TGTGCCAGCAGCTTGGCCTCGGCTAGCGGGAGAGCCGGGGAGCTGTTTTTT
>TRBV24-1|.|.|TRBJ2-3
CATSDIPLGKEAWDTQYF
TGTGCCACCAGTGATATACCCCTAGGGAAAGAAGCATGGGATACGCAGTATTTT
>TRBV9|.|.|TRBJ1-1
CASSVVGGEAFF
TGTGCCAGCAGCGTAGTAGGAGGGGAAGCTTTCTTT
>TRBV12-3/TRBV12-4|TRBD2|.|TRBJ2-4
CASSPGTSGNIQYF
TGTGCCAGCAGTCCAGGGACTAGCGGAAACATTCAGTACTTC
>TRBV3-1|.|.|TRBJ1-5
CASSQAGDQPQHF
TGTGCCAGCAGCCAAGCAGGGGACCAGCCCCAGCATTTT
>TRBV7-9|.|.|TRBJ2-7
CASSFPRGEASRTPYEQYF
TGTGCCAGCAGCTTCCCTAGGGGAGAAGCGTCTAGGACCCCCTACGAGCAGTACTTC
>TRBV9|TRBD2|few|TRBJ2-7
CASSVGTSGSYEQYF
TGTGCCAGCAGCGTAGGGACTAGCGGTTCCTACGAGCAGTACTTC
>TRBV5-6|.|once|TRBJ1-1
CASRLLFMNTEAFF
TGTGCCAGCCGGTTGCTCTTCATGAACACTGAAGCTTTCTTT
>TRBV7-9|.|.|TRBJ2-7
CASSPRKAGADYEQYF
TGTGCCAGCAGCCCCCGCAAGGCGGGCGCCGACTACGAGCAGTACTTC